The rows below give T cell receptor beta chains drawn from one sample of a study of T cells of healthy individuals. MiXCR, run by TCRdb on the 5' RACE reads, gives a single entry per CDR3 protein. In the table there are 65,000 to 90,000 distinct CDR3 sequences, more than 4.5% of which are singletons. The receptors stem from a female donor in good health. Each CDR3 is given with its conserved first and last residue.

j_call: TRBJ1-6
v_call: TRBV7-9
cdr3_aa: CASSFPRGGSPLHF

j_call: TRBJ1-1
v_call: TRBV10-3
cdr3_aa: CAISELGGNTEAFF

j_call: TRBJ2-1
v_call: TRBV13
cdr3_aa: CASSYRDRVNYNEQFF

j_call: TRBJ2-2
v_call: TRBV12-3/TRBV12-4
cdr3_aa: CASSRQGSGELFF

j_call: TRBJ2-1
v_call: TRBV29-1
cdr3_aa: CSVPGQGFADEQFF

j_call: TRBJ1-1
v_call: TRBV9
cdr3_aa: CASSVGPTANGEAFF

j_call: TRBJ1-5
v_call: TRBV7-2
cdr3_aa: CASSWTGTGNQPQHF

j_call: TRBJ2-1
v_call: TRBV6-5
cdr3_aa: CASSRTSIPTTDEQFF

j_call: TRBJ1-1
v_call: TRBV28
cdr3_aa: CASRGQLEAFF

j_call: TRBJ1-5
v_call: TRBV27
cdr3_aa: CASSLYQGSNQPQHF

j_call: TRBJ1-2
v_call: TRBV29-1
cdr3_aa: CSVERQGWQGYTF

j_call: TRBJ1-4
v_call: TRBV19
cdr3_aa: CATSLGQLATNEKLFF

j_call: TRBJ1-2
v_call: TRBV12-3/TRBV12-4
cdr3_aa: CASSVRAIYTF

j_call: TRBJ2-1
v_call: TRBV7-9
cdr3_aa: CASSLAGLAGAYNEQFF

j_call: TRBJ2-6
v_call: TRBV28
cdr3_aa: CASSPGTGFSGANVLTF

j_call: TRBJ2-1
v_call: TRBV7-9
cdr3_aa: CASSLRTSGRRDEQFF

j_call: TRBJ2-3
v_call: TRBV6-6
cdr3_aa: CASSRGRLAGATDTQYF

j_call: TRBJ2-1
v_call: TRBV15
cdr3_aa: CATSRRGPLSYNEQFF

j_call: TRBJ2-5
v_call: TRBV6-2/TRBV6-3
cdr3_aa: CASRRTGGRETQYF

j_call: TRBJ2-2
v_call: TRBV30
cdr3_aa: CAWTAAGELFF

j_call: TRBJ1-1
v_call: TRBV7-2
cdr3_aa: CASSLAGRTNTEAFF

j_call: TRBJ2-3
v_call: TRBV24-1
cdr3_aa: CATTGDSFGPDTQYF

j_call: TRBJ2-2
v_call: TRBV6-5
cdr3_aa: CAIRPGTGAGELFF

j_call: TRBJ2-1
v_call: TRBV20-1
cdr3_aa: CSAWTSSNYEQFF

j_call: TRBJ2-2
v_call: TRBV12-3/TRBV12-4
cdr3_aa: CASSLGLGGKTTGELFF

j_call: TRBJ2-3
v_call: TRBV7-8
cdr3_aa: CASSLAVASDSTDTQYF

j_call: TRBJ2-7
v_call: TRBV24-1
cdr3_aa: CATGDSIPYEQYF

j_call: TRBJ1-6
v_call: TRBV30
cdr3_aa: CAWSSGDPPLHF

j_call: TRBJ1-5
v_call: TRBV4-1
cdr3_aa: CASSQVQVSNQPQHF

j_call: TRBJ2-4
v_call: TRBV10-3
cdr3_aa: CAISGMDRGAKNIQYF

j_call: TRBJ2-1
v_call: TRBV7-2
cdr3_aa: CASSLMTSGSGEQFF

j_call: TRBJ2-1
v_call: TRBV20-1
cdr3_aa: CSARDFATSGTAVTYNEQFF

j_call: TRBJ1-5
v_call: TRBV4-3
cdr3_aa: CASSRAFNNQPQNF

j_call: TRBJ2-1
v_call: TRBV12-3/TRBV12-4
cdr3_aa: CASNEKRASGRYEQFF

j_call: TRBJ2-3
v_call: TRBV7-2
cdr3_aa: CASSWSPRTDTQYF

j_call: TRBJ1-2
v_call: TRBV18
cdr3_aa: CASSPGQGATWNGYTF

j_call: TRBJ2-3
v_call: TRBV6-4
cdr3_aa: CASRGDSHTQYF

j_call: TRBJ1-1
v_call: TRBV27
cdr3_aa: CASSPRPAREAFF

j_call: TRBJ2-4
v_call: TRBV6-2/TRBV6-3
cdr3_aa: CASSYKGLAALAKNIQYF

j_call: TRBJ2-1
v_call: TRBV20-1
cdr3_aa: CSASGLAGYNEQFF

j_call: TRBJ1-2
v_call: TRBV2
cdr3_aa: CASRDRVYGYTF